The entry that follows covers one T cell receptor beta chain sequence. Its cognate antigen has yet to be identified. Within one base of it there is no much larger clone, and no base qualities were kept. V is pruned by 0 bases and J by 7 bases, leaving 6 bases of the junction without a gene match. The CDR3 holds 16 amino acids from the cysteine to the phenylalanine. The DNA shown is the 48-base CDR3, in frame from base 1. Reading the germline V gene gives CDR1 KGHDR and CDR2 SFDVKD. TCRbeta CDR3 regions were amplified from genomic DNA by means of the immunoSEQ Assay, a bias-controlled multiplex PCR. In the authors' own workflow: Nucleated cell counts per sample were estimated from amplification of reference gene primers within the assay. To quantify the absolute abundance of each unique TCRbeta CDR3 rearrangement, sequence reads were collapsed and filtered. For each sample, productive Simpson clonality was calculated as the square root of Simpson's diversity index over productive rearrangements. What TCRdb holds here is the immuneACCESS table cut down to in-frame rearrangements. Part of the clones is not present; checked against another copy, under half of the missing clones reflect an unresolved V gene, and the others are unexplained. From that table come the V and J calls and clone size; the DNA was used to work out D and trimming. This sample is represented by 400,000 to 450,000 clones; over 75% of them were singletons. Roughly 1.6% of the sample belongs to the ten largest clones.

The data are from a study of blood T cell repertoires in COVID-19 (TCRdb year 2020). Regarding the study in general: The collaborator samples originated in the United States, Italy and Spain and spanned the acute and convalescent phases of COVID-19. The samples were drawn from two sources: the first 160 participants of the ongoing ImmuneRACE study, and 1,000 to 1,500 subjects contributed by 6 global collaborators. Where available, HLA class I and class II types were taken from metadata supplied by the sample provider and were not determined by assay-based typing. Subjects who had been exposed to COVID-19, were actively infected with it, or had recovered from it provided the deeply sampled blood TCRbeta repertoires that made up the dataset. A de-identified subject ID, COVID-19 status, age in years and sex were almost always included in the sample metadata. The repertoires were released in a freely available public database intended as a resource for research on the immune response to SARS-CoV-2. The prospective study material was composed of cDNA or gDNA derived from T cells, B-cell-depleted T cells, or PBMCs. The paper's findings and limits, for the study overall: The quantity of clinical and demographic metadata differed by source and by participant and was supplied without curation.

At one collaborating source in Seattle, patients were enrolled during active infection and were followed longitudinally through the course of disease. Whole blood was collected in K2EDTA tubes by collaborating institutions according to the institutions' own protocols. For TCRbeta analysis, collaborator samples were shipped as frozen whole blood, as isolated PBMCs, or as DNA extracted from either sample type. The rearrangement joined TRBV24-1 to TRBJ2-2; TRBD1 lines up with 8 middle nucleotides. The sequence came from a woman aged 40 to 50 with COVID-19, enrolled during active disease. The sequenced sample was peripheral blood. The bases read TGTGCCACCAGTGATTTGCGTGACAGGGGCGTCGGGGAGCTGTTTTTT. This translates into CATSDLRDRGVGELFF.